A single sample is the source of the 27 T cell receptor beta chains below, sequenced in a study of OX40 agonist ivuxolimab in advanced cancers. The table came from immunoSEQ multiplex PCR; TCRdb's copy has only in-frame clones and leaves some out. The table includes just over 20,000 clones, under 80% detected once. This specimen was CD4+ or CD8+ T cells sorted from blood, taken in a trial of the OX40 agonist ivuxolimab. Receptors originate from an adult with an advanced solid tumor such as melanoma, head and neck, liver or kidney cancer.

V gene TRBV4-1 combines with J gene TRBJ1-5, with 8 bases aligning to TRBD1. The CDR3 sequence is 16 residues long. The trim removed 2 bases at V and 6 bases at J, leaving 9 bases unmatched. Germline loops: CDR1 MGHRA, CDR2 YSYEKL. The CDR3 reads CASSQNHRGLSQPQHF. In nucleotides, the CDR3 is TGCGCCAGCAGCCAAAACCACAGGGGGTTAAGTCAGCCCCAGCATTTT.

The gene calls are TRBV7-9 and TRBJ1-2; a possible D gene is TRBD1 (5 bases). This CDR3 region has 14 residues. Germline V CDR1 and CDR2: SEHNR, FQNEAQ (reference sequence). The ends were cut back, 3 bases at V and 8 bases at J, with 16 bases in the middle. The CDR3 spells CASSLFGTGGGYTF. CDR3 nucleotide sequence: TGTGCCAGCAGCTTGTTTGGTACAGGAGGAGGCTACACCTTC.

This clone was seen a handful of times. The chain uses TRBV6-6 and TRBJ1-5, with TRBD1 identical over 7 bases. The length of the CDR3 is 13 residues. Trimming cost V 6 bases and J 5 bases; bases outside gene matches: 4. Germline assignment: CDR1 MNHNY and CDR2 SVGAGI (reference sequence). This chain's CDR3 is CASSPDRDQPQHF. The CDR3 nucleotides read TGTGCCAGCAGCCCCGACAGGGATCAGCCCCAGCATTTT.

The genes are TRBV5-5 and TRBJ1-5; maybe TRBD1 (5 bases). The CDR3 contains 15 residues. V lost 4 bases to trimming and J lost 0 bases, with 11 bases between them. CDR1 and CDR2 (germline): SGHKS, YYEKEE (reference sequence). The DNA of the CDR3 is TGTGCCAGCAGCCGGACGGGGGATAGCAATCAGCCCCAGCATTTT. Translating it yields CASSRTGDSNQPQHF.

This clone has just one count. Additional DNA sequences in this sample encode the identical CDR3. CDR3 amino acids: CASSLTWSQETQYF. The CDR3 DNA sequence: TGCGCCAGCAGCTTGACTTGGAGCCAAGAGACCCAGTACTTC. The gene calls are TRBV5-1 and TRBJ2-5; D remains ambiguous. V lost 1 base to trimming and J lost 1 base, with 8 bases between them. CDR3 length: 14 residues. The germline V gene encodes CDR1 SGHRS and CDR2 YFSETQ.

The chain links TRBV14 to TRBJ2-5; either TRBD1 or TRBD2 may fit D (5 bases each). V lost 0 bases, J lost 5 bases, and 10 bases lay in between. Germline V gene data show CDR1 as SGHDN and CDR2 as FVKESK. The CDR3 is 14 amino acids. CDR3 sequence reads: CASSQDRDRETQYF. DNA for the CDR3: TGTGCCAGCAGCCAAGATCGGGACCGGGAGACCCAGTACTTC.

The rearrangement uses TRBV7-2 and TRBJ2-3; no clear D. Germline CDR1 SGHTA, CDR2 FQGNSA. The CDR3 covers 13 residues. Trimming removed 3 bases at V and 3 bases at J, with 7 bases between. Here the CDR3 reads CASSFLRTDTQYF. In DNA form, the CDR3 reads TGTGCCAGCAGCTTCCTTAGGACAGATACGCAGTATTTT.

This sequence joins TRBV6-1 and TRBJ1-2; no firm D call. The germline CDR1 and CDR2 sequences are MNHNS and SASEGT. V lost 4 bases, J lost 6 bases, and 9 bases lay in between. CDR3 length: 12 amino acids. The CDR3 sequence: CASSAQSHGYTF. DNA for the CDR3: TGTGCCAGCAGTGCACAGTCTCATGGCTACACCTTC.

This clone was seen only once. The genes are TRBV5-5 and TRBJ1-6; 8 bases match TRBD1. The germline V gene encodes CDR1 SGHKS and CDR2 YYEKEE (reference sequence). This CDR3 comprises 18 residues. V lost 4 bases to trimming and J lost 2 bases; unmatched junction nucleotides: 11. The CDR3 DNA reads TGTGCCAGCAGCCGGCAAACAGGGGGTGGAACCTATAATTCACCCCTCCACTTT. This codes for CASSRQTGGGTYNSPLHF.

The chain links TRBV27 to TRBJ1-1; the D is unclear. The CDR3 is 13 residues long. V lost 0 bases and J lost 7, with 9 bases in between. Germline V gene lookup returns CDR1 MNHEY and CDR2 SMNVEV (reference sequence). As DNA, the CDR3 is TGTGCCAGCAGTTTATCGGGTCAGCGTGAAGCTTTCTTT. Translating gives CASSLSGQREAFF.

DNA of the CDR3: TGTGCCAGCAGCTCCGGGCATACGCAGTATTTT. This codes for CASSSGHTQYF. This rearrangement joins TRBV7-3 to TRBJ2-3; no reliable D call. V was pared by 4 bases and J by 7 bases, with 6 bases between. This CDR3 has 11 amino acids. Germline-derived CDR1 and CDR2 are SGHTA and FQGTGA.

The chain recombines TRBV7-9 with TRBJ2-7; possibly TRBD1 or TRBD2 for D (5 bases each). Germline V CDR1 and CDR2: SEHNR, FQNEAQ (reference sequence). The CDR3 spans 14 residues. Between the trimmed V and J ends, which lost 7 bases and 1 base, there was a span of 14 bases. CDR3 region: CASNVGGQSYEQYF. For the CDR3, the DNA is TGTGCCAGCAACGTTGGGGGTCAATCCTACGAGCAGTACTTC.

This clone was picked up a small number of times. V usage is TRBV6-5 and J usage is TRBJ1-2; 8 nucleotides align to TRBD1. CDR1 and CDR2 (germline): MNHEY, SVGAGI. CDR3 size: 16 residues. V trimming: 2 bases; J trimming: 5 bases; junction bases outside the gene matches: 10. The CDR3: CASSYIRTGGGYGYTF. The CDR3 bases are TGTGCCAGCAGTTACATACGCACAGGGGGGGGATATGGCTACACCTTC.

The rearrangement links TRBV5-6 to TRBJ1-1, with D tentatively TRBD1 (6 bases). The CDR3 covers 15 residues. V lost 2 bases and J 6 bases, leaving 17 bases between the germline ends. Per germline, CDR1 SGHDT and CDR2 YYEEEE. In DNA form, the CDR3 reads TGTGCCAGCAGCTTTCGACAGGATCCGTCCTCTGAAGCTTTCTTT. This codes for CASSFRQDPSSEAFF.

J is TRBJ2-1 and V is TRBV9; a weak D match, TRBD1 (6 bases). The ends were cut back, 0 bases at V and 9 bases at J, with 10 bases in the middle. The CDR3 is 13 amino acids. Germline values: CDR1 SGDLS, CDR2 YYNGEE. CDR3 amino acids: CASSVALQGEQFF. The CDR3 DNA reads TGTGCCAGCAGCGTAGCTCTACAGGGTGAGCAGTTCTTC. The variable domain in full, completed from reference TRBV9 and TRBJ2-1, reads DSGVTQTPKHLITATGQRVTLRCSPRSGDLSVYWYQQSLDQGLQFLIQYYNGEERAKGNILERFSAQQFPDLHSELNLSSLELGDSALYFCASSVALQGEQFFGPGTRLTVL.

This chain joins TRBV4-2 and TRBJ2-7, with TRBD1 identical over 8 bases. The CDR3 sequence is 14 residues long. Trimming took 1 base from V and 3 from J; bases not matched to a gene: 2. Germline-derived CDR1 and CDR2 are LGHNA and YNFKEQ. This chain's CDR3 is CASSQVTGGYEQYF. CDR3 coding DNA: TGTGCCAGCAGCCAAGTAACAGGGGGCTACGAGCAGTACTTC.

This clone was detected only once. Other DNA sequences within the sample encode an identical CDR3. This chain uses TRBV9 with TRBJ2-5, with D unclear. The length of the CDR3 is 13 residues. Germline values: CDR1 SGDLS, CDR2 YYNGEE. Deletions cut 4 bases from V and 2 bases from J, with 9 bases between. The CDR3 region has the DNA TGTGCCAGCAGCCCCTCTAGACAAGAGACCCAGTACTTC. Its protein product is CASSPSRQETQYF.

CDR3 loop: CAISDPGDYGYTF. The CDR3 DNA is TGTGCCATCAGTGACCCCGGGGACTATGGCTACACCTTC. This chain connects TRBV10-3 to TRBJ1-2; D ambiguous. This CDR3 has 13 amino acids. CDR1 is ENHRY and CDR2 is SYGVKD in the germline V gene. V was shortened by 3 bases and J by 3 bases, with 8 bases between the two germline ends.

V and J are TRBV10-3 and TRBJ2-7, with a tentative D call TRBD2 (6 bases). V was clipped by 7 bases and J by 2 bases, with 15 bases between them. The V gene's germline CDR1 is ENHRY and CDR2 SYGVKD. The CDR3 loop spans 14 amino acids. CDR3: CAIKGRGPTYEQYF. In DNA form, the CDR3 reads TGTGCCATCAAGGGGCGGGGTCCTACCTACGAGCAGTACTTC.

V usage is TRBV5-6 and J usage is TRBJ2-2; perhaps TRBD2 as D (6 bases). The germline CDR1 and CDR2 sequences are SGHDT and YYEEEE. V shed 6 bases and J shed 0 bases, with 15 bases lying between them. This CDR3 has 16 amino acids. CDR3 amino acids: CASTVPGGTNTGELFF. DNA of the CDR3: TGTGCCAGCACGGTACCCGGGGGTACGAACACCGGGGAGCTGTTTTTT.

This clone was detected only a few times. The J gene is TRBJ2-7, the V gene TRBV5-1, with 9 bases that match TRBD1. Unmatched junction bases numbered 7, after V lost 0 bases and J lost 6 bases. Germline values: CDR1 SGHRS, CDR2 YFSETQ. CDR3 size: 15 residues. The CDR3 region is CASSLAGTGLSEQYF. CDR3 nucleotide sequence: TGCGCCAGCAGCTTGGCCGGGACAGGGCTGAGCGAGCAGTACTTC.

J is TRBJ1-6 and V is TRBV10-3; D may be TRBD1 (5 bases). CDR3 size: 13 residues. V was cut by 6 bases and J by 8 bases, with 11 bases left in between. Germline CDR1 is ENHRY and CDR2 is SYGVKD. The CDR3 coding sequence is TGTGCCATCAGGCCGTTGGGGGATTCACCCCTCCACTTT. Encoded protein: CAIRPLGDSPLHF.

The chain combines TRBV18 with TRBJ2-7, with no clear D. Germline CDR1 reads KGHSH; CDR2 reads LQKENI. Trimming stripped 2 bases from V and 0 bases from J, with 5 bases between. The CDR3 runs to 13 residues. CDR3 coding DNA: TGTGCCAGCTCACCAGAAAACTCCTACGAGCAGTACTTC. Amino acids: CASSPENSYEQYF.

By share, this clone ranks as medium-sized (0.01 to 0.1%). J is TRBJ1-3 and V is TRBV7-6; D possibly corresponds to TRBD1 (6 bases). CDR3 length equals 17 residues. Between the trimmed V and J ends, which lost 5 bases and 0 bases, there was a span of 17 bases. Germline V gene data show CDR1 as SGHVS and CDR2 as FNYEAQ. The CDR3 DNA is TGTGCCAGCAGCCCCTGGCGGACAGCAGGCTCTGGAAACACCATATATTTT. This translates into CASSPWRTAGSGNTIYF.

CDR3 bases: TGTGCCAGCAGCTTACTCCCACAGGCTCGTCAAGAGACCCAGTACTTC. Translating gives CASSLLPQARQETQYF. V usage is TRBV7-6 and J usage is TRBJ2-5; the D gene is possibly TRBD1 (5 bases). The CDR3 consists of 16 residues. Germline CDR1 reads SGHVS; CDR2 reads FNYEAQ. The V gene lost 2 bases and the J gene lost 2 bases, with 15 bases spanning the gap.

This clone was seen a handful of times. The chain is built from TRBV6-5 and TRBJ1-1; D may be TRBD1 (5 bases). The CDR3 loop spans 13 amino acids. Germline CDR1 is MNHEY and CDR2 is SVGAGI. Trimming removed 4 bases from V and 9 bases from J, with 15 bases in between. CDR3 sequence (DNA): TGTGCCAGCAGTTCGTCCGGGACCCTAAAAGCTTTCTTT. The encoded protein is CASSSSGTLKAFF.

The rearrangement links TRBV7-3 to TRBJ2-3, with D uncertain. This CDR3 has 12 residues. Germline V gene sequence: CDR1 SGHTA, CDR2 FQGTGA. V lost 5 bases and J 5 bases, leaving 8 bases between the germline ends. CDR3 region: CASSRYQDTQYF. As DNA, the CDR3 is TGTGCCAGCAGCCGGTATCAAGATACGCAGTATTTT.